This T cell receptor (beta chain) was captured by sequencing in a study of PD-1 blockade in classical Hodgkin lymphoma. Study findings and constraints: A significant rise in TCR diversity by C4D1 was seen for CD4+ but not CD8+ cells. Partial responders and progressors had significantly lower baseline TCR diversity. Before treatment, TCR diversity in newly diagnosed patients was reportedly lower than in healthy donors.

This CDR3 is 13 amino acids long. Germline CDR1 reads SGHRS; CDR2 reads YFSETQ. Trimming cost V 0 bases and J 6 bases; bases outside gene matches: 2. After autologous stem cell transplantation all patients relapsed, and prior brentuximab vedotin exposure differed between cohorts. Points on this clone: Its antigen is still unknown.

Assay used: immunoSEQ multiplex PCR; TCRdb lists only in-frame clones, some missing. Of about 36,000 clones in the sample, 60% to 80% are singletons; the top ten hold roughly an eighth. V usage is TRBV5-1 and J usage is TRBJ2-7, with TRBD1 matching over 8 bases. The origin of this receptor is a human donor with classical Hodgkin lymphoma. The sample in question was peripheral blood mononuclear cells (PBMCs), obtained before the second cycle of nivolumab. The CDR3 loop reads CASSLGTGSEQYF. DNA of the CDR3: TGCGCCAGCAGCTTGGGGACAGGGAGCGAGCAGTACTTC.